This TCR beta chain was obtained from a study of a mutant IDH1 vaccine in newly diagnosed glioma. Notes on the study in general: Apparently, pseudoprogression bore no relation to changes among the top peripheral T cell clonotypes.

Notes on this clone: Its target is unknown.

Noted time point: week 35, safety follow-up. One vaccine dose held 300 ug of mutant IDH1 20-mer peptide and came with topical imiquimod. Vaccinations, eight in total, occurred in weeks 1, 3, 5, 7, 11, 15, 19, 23. Assay used: immunoSEQ multiplex PCR; TCRdb lists only in-frame clones, some missing. The sample shows about 56,000 clones, 70% to 90% of them seen only once. The CDR3 spans 19 residues. Germline CDR1 reads SGDLS; CDR2 reads YYNGEE. V lost 0 bases and J lost 0, with 19 bases in between. The rearrangement joins TRBV9 to TRBJ1-3, with D possibly matching TRBD1 (6 bases). This receptor was obtained from a man between 35 and 55 years old with glioma. Sequenced here: PBMCs, sampled from a glioma patient whose treatment included an IDH1 peptide vaccine. Here the CDR3 reads CASSVDPGAGVVSGNTIYF. CDR3 nucleotide sequence: TGTGCCAGCAGCGTAGACCCAGGGGCCGGTGTCGTCTCTGGAAACACCATATATTTT.